The 26 T cell receptor beta chains below were found in one sample sequenced in a study of cytomegalovirus exposure and HLA in healthy donors. Data came from immunoSEQ multiplex PCR; TCRdb stores just in-frame clones and leaves some out. Among 110,000 to 150,000 clones, roughly four fifths were seen once, and the ten largest hold 1.4%. Sequencing input: PBMCs. The receptors here all came from a woman aged 25 to 39 in good health and CMV-seronegative.

The V call is TRBV4-1, the J call TRBJ2-3; TRBD2 matches 9 bases. The CDR3 runs 17 residues. The germline V gene encodes CDR1 MGHRA and CDR2 YSYEKL. Unmatched junction bases numbered 8, after V lost 1 base and J lost 3 bases. The CDR3 region has the DNA TGCGCCAGCAGCCAAGCTAGGGCGGGGGGGCTAACAGATACGCAGTATTTT. Its translation is CASSQARAGGLTDTQYF.

Worth noting for this clone: At one end the junction does not follow the germline gene, possibly because of a read error. CDR3 coding DNA: TGTGCTAGCAGCCAACTGGACAGGGGGGATACGCAGTATTTT. Its translation is CASSQLDRGDTQYF. The gene calls are TRBV7-7 and TRBJ2-3; TRBD1 matches 10 bases. Germline V lookup: CDR1 SSHAT, CDR2 FNYEAQ (reference sequence). The CDR3 has 14 amino acids.

The genes are TRBV28 and TRBJ2-1; TRBD2 matches at 10 bases. This CDR3 is built from 14 residues. Germline V lookup: CDR1 MDHEN, CDR2 SYDVKM. With 6 bases clipped from V and 5 bases from J, the junction kept 4 bases outside the gene matches. CDR3 sequence: CASSLSGGNNEQFF. CDR3 bases: TGTGCCAGCAGCCTTAGCGGGGGGAACAATGAGCAGTTCTTC.

The chain couples TRBV13 to TRBJ2-1, with TRBD2 identical over 12 bases. The junction had 6 bases not matched to a gene; V was cut back by 5 bases and J by 7 bases. The CDR3 is 15 amino acids. Germline CDR1 is PRHDT and CDR2 is FYEKMQ (reference sequence). CDR3 bases: TGTGCCAGCAGCCCTAGCGGGGGGGCTCTAAATGAGCAGTTCTTC. Protein product: CASSPSGGALNEQFF.

The chain carries TRBV28 and TRBJ1-3, with 7 bases fitting TRBD1. This CDR3 contains 15 residues. After removal of 6 bases from V and 0 bases from J, the junction contained 5 bases not matched to a gene. Germline assignment: CDR1 MDHEN and CDR2 SYDVKM. CDR3 coding DNA: TGTGCCAGCAGACCCGGGGACAGCTCTGGAAACACCATATATTTT. Its protein product is CASRPGDSSGNTIYF.

V gene TRBV5-4 combines with J gene TRBJ2-1; 11 nucleotides match TRBD1. Trimming at V came to 3 bases and at J to 7 bases, leaving 9 bases not matched to a gene. CDR3 length: 16 residues. Germline values: CDR1 SGHNT, CDR2 YYREEE (reference sequence). The CDR3 nucleotides are TGTGCCAGCAGCTCACCGGGACAGGGGGTGGTTAATGAGCAGTTCTTC. This translates into CASSSPGQGVVNEQFF.

V and J are TRBV2 and TRBJ2-1; D unresolved. Trimming cost V 4 bases and J 3 bases, with 10 bases left between them. The CDR3 has 14 amino acids. Germline CDR1 reads SNHLY; CDR2 reads FYNNEI. The CDR3 DNA is TGTGCCAGCAGTGGACGGAGCTACTACAATGAGCAGTTCTTC. As protein: CASSGRSYYNEQFF.

The J gene is TRBJ2-3, the V gene TRBV29-1, with TRBD2 as a possible D gene (6 bases). V lost 7 bases to trimming and J lost 5 bases, with 19 bases between them. This CDR3 contains 14 residues. Germline V CDR1 and CDR2: SQVTM, ANQGSEA. The CDR3: CSAPFRGVGDTQYF. CDR3 nucleotides: TGCAGCGCCCCCTTCCGCGGGGTGGGAGATACGCAGTATTTT.

The chain links TRBV5-1 to TRBJ1-4; D unclear. This CDR3 has 16 amino acids. Germline CDR1 and CDR2: SGHRS and YFSETQ. Deletions cut 2 bases from V and 3 bases from J, with 14 bases between. Here the CDR3 reads CASSFTGGPANEKLFF. In nucleotides, the CDR3 is TGCGCCAGCAGCTTTACGGGCGGGCCGGCTAATGAAAAACTGTTTTTT.

This clone has more than one count but fewer than ten. V is TRBV6-1 and J is TRBJ2-3; TRBD1 matches 8 bases. This CDR3 contains 14 residues. Trimming cost V 8 bases and J 3 bases; bases outside gene matches: 7. Germline V gene data show CDR1 as MNHNS and CDR2 as SASEGT. CDR3 sequence (DNA): TGTGCCAGCCAGGACAGGGAGATAACAGATACGCAGTATTTT. Translating gives CASQDREITDTQYF.

This clone was found a few times. This rearrangement joins TRBV15 to TRBJ1-2, with no clear D. Trimming pared 1 base from V and 4 bases from J, leaving 10 bases between. The germline V gene has CDR1 LNHNV and CDR2 YYDKDF (reference sequence). CDR3 length equals 14 residues. CDR3 in amino acids: CATSRGYSIYGYTF. Here the CDR3 DNA reads TGTGCCACCAGCAGAGGTTACAGTATCTATGGCTACACCTTC. Variable domain in full (rest from reference TRBV15 and TRBJ1-2): DAMVIQNPRYQVTQFGKPVTLSCSQTLNHNVMYWYQQKSSQAPKLLFHYYDKDFNNEADTPDNFQSRRPNTSFCFLDIRSPGLGDTAMYLCATSRGYSIYGYTFGSGTRLTVV.

This rearrangement joins TRBV2 to TRBJ2-3; no firm D call. Germline CDR1 and CDR2: SNHLY and FYNNEI. This CDR3 spans 13 amino acids. Deletions cut 7 bases from V and 5 bases from J, with 13 bases between. In DNA, the CDR3 is TGTGCCAGCATGACGTCCCCGGGAGATACGCAGTATTTT. This translates into CASMTSPGDTQYF.

The rearrangement joins TRBV19 to TRBJ2-5, with 10 bases matching TRBD1. The V gene end was trimmed by 3 bases and the J gene end by 3 bases; junction bases not matched to a gene: 4. The CDR3 contains 15 residues. The germline V gene encodes CDR1 LNHDA and CDR2 SQIVND (reference sequence). The CDR3 sequence: CASSIGTGVEETQYF. The DNA of the CDR3 is TGTGCCAGTAGTATCGGGACAGGGGTGGAAGAGACCCAGTACTTC. Full variable domain (remainder filled in from reference TRBV19 and TRBJ2-5): DGGITQSPKYLFRKEGQNVTLSCEQNLNHDAMYWYRQDPGQGLRLIYYSQIVNDFQKGDIAEGYSVSREKKESFPLTVTSAQKNPTAFYLCASSIGTGVEETQYFGPGTRLLVL.

The J gene is TRBJ2-5, the V gene TRBV5-1, with no clear D. The germline V gene has CDR1 SGHRS and CDR2 YFSETQ. There are 15 residues in the CDR3. V was cut by 4 bases and J by 0 bases, with 13 bases left in between. The CDR3 reads CASSPQAAYQETQYF. Here the CDR3 DNA reads TGCGCCAGCAGCCCCCAGGCCGCCTACCAAGAGACCCAGTACTTC.

V is TRBV14 and J is TRBJ1-1, with 7 bases matching TRBD1. The CDR3 is 17 residues long. Trimming took 5 bases from V and 4 from J; bases not matched to a gene: 16. CDR1 is SGHDN and CDR2 is FVKESK in the germline V gene. The CDR3 coding sequence is TGTGCCAGCAGCAAACTTACGGGGACAGTACCTGTCACTGAAGCTTTCTTT. It specifies CASSKLTGTVPVTEAFF.

This chain joins TRBV7-9 and TRBJ2-2; TRBD2 agrees at 10 bases. This CDR3 is built from 19 residues. The germline V gene has CDR1 SEHNR and CDR2 FQNEAQ (reference sequence). Unmatched junction bases numbered 12, after V lost 4 bases and J lost 1 base. CDR3 region: CASSSWTSGSLLNTGELFF. Here the CDR3 DNA reads TGTGCCAGCAGCTCTTGGACTAGCGGCTCATTGTTGAACACCGGGGAGCTGTTTTTT.

This chain joins TRBV13 and TRBJ1-2, with D possibly matching TRBD1 (6 bases). Germline values: CDR1 PRHDT, CDR2 FYEKMQ (reference sequence). This CDR3 has 12 residues. V lost 8 bases and J 4 bases, leaving 11 bases between the germline ends. The CDR3 spells CASGGATYGYTF. The CDR3 region has the DNA TGTGCCAGCGGGGGGGCCACCTATGGCTACACCTTC.

This chain uses TRBV10-3 with TRBJ1-4; 9 nucleotides align to TRBD1. The CDR3 sequence is 15 residues long. V was clipped by 2 bases and J by 7 bases; unmatched bases: 5. Per the germline V gene, CDR1 is ENHRY and CDR2 is SYGVKD. The DNA for the CDR3 is TGTGCCATCAGTGAGATAGGGACAGGGTCTGAAAAACTGTTTTTT. The encoded protein is CAISEIGTGSEKLFF.

This clone was recorded once. The chain joins TRBV9 to TRBJ2-1; 9 nucleotides line up with TRBD2. V was pared by 3 bases and J by 10 bases, with 11 bases of the junction left unmatched. Germline CDR1 SGDLS, CDR2 YYNGEE. The CDR3 has 15 amino acids. The CDR3 DNA sequence: TGTGCCAGCAGCGCTAGCGGGAATCCCCGGGGAGAGCAGTTCTTC. Translating gives CASSASGNPRGEQFF.

The chain has TRBV7-8 and TRBJ1-1; 10 bases fit TRBD1. CDR1 is SGHVS, CDR2 FQNEAQ, per germline. V lost 5 bases and J lost 6; bases outside the gene matches: 6. The CDR3 covers 14 residues. CDR3 amino acids: CASSKTGTGAEAFF. The DNA of the CDR3 is TGTGCCAGCAGCAAAACCGGGACAGGGGCTGAAGCTTTCTTT. The full variable domain, rest sourced from reference TRBV7-8 and TRBJ1-1, is GAGVSQSPRYKVAKRGQDVALRCDPISGHVSLFWYQQALGQGPEFLTYFQNEAQLDKSGLPSDRFFAERPEGSVSTLKIQRTQQEDSAVYLCASSKTGTGAEAFFGQGTRLTVV.

This rearrangement joins TRBV2 to TRBJ1-4, with D possibly matching TRBD1 (5 bases). CDR1 is SNHLY, CDR2 FYNNEI, per germline. V was trimmed by 8 bases and J by 6 bases, leaving 22 bases between them. This CDR3 spans 16 amino acids. CDR3 loop: CASRNHWGSTYEKLFF. The CDR3 nucleotides read TGTGCCAGCCGAAATCATTGGGGCAGTACTTATGAAAAACTGTTTTTT. The entire variable domain, with the rest obtained from reference TRBV2 and TRBJ1-4, is as follows: EPEVTQTPSHQVTQMGQEVILRCVPISNHLYFYWYRQILGQKVEFLVSFYNNEISEKSEIFDDQFSVERPDGSNFTLKIRSTKLEDSAMYFCASRNHWGSTYEKLFFGSGTQLSVL.

A word on this clone: One end of the junction varies from germline; a read error may be responsible. The sample holds other DNA sequences that translate to the same CDR3. The chain combines TRBV2 with TRBJ1-1, with TRBD1 matching over 7 bases. This CDR3 is 14 amino acids long. Germline lookup yields CDR1 SNHLY and CDR2 FYNNEI. CDR3 amino acids: CASSLTGADTEAFF. In nucleotides, the CDR3 is TGTGCCAGCAGCCTAACAGGGGCGGACACTGAAGCTTTCTTC.

This clone was detected only once. The chain couples TRBV5-4 to TRBJ2-5; 9 bases are shared with TRBD2. The V and J ends lost 4 bases and 7 bases, in that order; junction bases with no gene match: 8. The germline CDR1 and CDR2 sequences are SGHNT and YYREEE (reference sequence). The CDR3 covers 14 residues. The CDR3 loop is CASSLSGGLATQYF. In DNA form, the CDR3 reads TGTGCCAGCAGCCTCAGCGGGGGGTTAGCGACCCAGTACTTC.

The chain recombines TRBV11-2 with TRBJ2-3, with D tentatively TRBD1 (6 bases). V lost 6 bases and J 2 bases, leaving 15 bases between the germline ends. CDR1 is SGHAT and CDR2 is FQNNGV in the germline V gene. The CDR3 consists of 15 residues. CDR3 in amino acids: CASRQGYHYTDTQYF. The CDR3, as DNA: TGTGCCAGCAGACAGGGTTACCACTACACAGATACGCAGTATTTT.

The genes are TRBV19 and TRBJ2-2; tentatively, D is TRBD1 (5 bases). V was clipped by 2 bases and J by 0 bases, with 13 bases between them. Germline CDR1 and CDR2: LNHDA and SQIVND (reference sequence). The CDR3 is 17 residues long. CDR3 loop: CASSIPPGRANTGELFF. As DNA, the CDR3 is TGTGCCAGTAGTATACCCCCCGGCAGGGCGAACACCGGGGAGCTGTTTTTT.

This chain links TRBV5-1 with TRBJ2-1; 15 bases are a match to TRBD2. The length of the CDR3 is 19 residues. V lost 4 bases to trimming and J lost 0 bases; unmatched junction nucleotides: 8. Per the germline V gene, CDR1 is SGHRS and CDR2 is YFSETQ. In nucleotides, the CDR3 is TGCGCCAGCAGCACCCGGACTAGCGGGGGGGCTGCCTCCTACAATGAGCAGTTCTTC. This gives the protein CASSTRTSGGAASYNEQFF.